The source of this T cell receptor beta chain is a study of graft-versus-host responses after intestinal transplantation. Across the study: All of the recipients had induction that used anti-thymocyte globulin, then tacrolimus and steroids for about 3 years.

The CDR3 sequence is 16 residues long. Germline lookup yields CDR1 SEHNR and CDR2 FQNEAQ (reference sequence). V was pared by 3 bases and J by 2 bases, with 6 bases of the junction left unmatched. Libraries were prepared by immunoSEQ multiplex PCR; TCRdb keeps only in-frame clonotypes and omits some of them. The repertoire holds tens of thousands of clones, with roughly 89% as singletons. This TCR was sampled from a human patient who received an intestinal transplant, so some T cells may come from the graft donor. Material: PBMCs, obtained approximately 65 days after intestinal transplantation. The rearrangement joins TRBV7-9 to TRBJ2-7; 11 bases agree with TRBD1. The CDR3 here is CASSFSLGQGAYEQYF. In DNA, the CDR3 is TGTGCCAGCAGCTTCTCGCTGGGACAGGGGGCCTACGAGCAGTACTTC.